What follows describes a single T cell receptor beta chain. This specimen belongs to a study of T cell responses to AZD1222 COVID-19 vaccine. The CDR3 contains 19 residues. The germline V gene encodes CDR1 SGHDN and CDR2 FVKESK. Trimming took off 1 base at V and 0 bases at J, with 21 bases between the two ends. Assay used: immunoSEQ multiplex PCR; TCRdb lists only in-frame clones, some missing. The sample contains under 110,000 clones, roughly 84% of which appear only once. The TCR sequence derives from an adult in good health. The sample was peripheral blood, taken on day 0 of AZD1222 vaccination. The V and J genes are TRBV14 and TRBJ1-1; no reliable D call. The CDR3 protein is CASSQGGLEGFYLNTEAFF. CDR3 coding DNA: TGTGCCAGCAGCCAAGGGGGATTGGAGGGATTTTATTTGAACACTGAAGCTTTCTTT.